One sample yielded the 26 T cell receptor beta chains listed below, sequenced in a study of control samples from healthy donors and cancer patients. Sequenced by immunoSEQ multiplex PCR; TCRdb stores in-frame clones only, minus some. The sample includes roughly 100,000 clones, 70% to 90% of them seen just once. The sequencing sample was made of blood. These receptor sequences come from a man under 40 in good health.

J is TRBJ1-5 and V is TRBV4-1, with a tentative D call TRBD1 (5 bases). The CDR3 loop spans 14 amino acids. CDR1 is MGHRA and CDR2 is YSYEKL in the germline V gene. The V and J ends lost 3 bases and 5 bases respectively, with 11 bases between them. CDR3 sequence: CASSQGGLDQPQHF. In DNA, the CDR3 is TGCGCCAGCAGCCAGGGGGGACTCGATCAGCCCCAGCATTTT.

The chain combines TRBV7-9 with TRBJ2-2; D is ambiguous. CDR1 and CDR2 (germline): SEHNR, FQNEAQ (reference sequence). Between the trimmed V and J ends, which lost 2 bases and 1 base, there was a span of 5 bases. The CDR3 totals 14 residues. The CDR3: CASSLLGNTGELFF. Here the CDR3 DNA reads TGTGCCAGCAGCTTATTGGGGAACACCGGGGAGCTGTTTTTT.

This rearrangement joins TRBV27 to TRBJ1-5; no definite D call. Germline CDR1 is MNHEY and CDR2 is SMNVEV (reference sequence). V shed 0 bases and J shed 10 bases, with 10 bases lying between them. This CDR3 is built from 13 residues. CDR3 amino acids: CASSLSGTHPQHF. The CDR3 nucleotides read TGTGCCAGCAGTTTATCGGGTACTCACCCCCAGCATTTT.

This chain joins TRBV5-1 and TRBJ2-5; D possibly corresponds to TRBD1 (6 bases). V dropped 4 bases and J dropped 1 base, with 11 bases sitting between them. The CDR3 sequence is 14 residues long. Germline CDR1 and CDR2: SGHRS and YFSETQ. CDR3 in amino acids: CASSNRQAQETQYF. The CDR3 nucleotides are TGCGCCAGCAGCAACCGACAGGCCCAAGAGACCCAGTACTTC.

The chain couples TRBV12-5 to TRBJ2-3; 9 nucleotides align to TRBD2. Germline-derived CDR1 and CDR2 are LGHNT and FRNRAP. CDR3 length: 14 amino acids. The CDR3 sequence is CASVAGASTDTQYF. DNA for the CDR3: TGTGCCTCCGTAGCGGGAGCCAGCACAGATACGCAGTATTTT.

CDR3 bases: TGTGCCAGCAGTCACGGGACCCTCAATGAGCAGTTCTTC. Protein: CASSHGTLNEQFF. The rearrangement joins TRBV6-5 to TRBJ2-1; D may be TRBD1 or TRBD2 (5 bases each). The V and J ends lost 5 bases and 6 bases respectively, with 11 bases between them. The CDR3 is 13 residues long. The V gene's germline CDR1 is MNHEY and CDR2 SVGAGI.

The chain uses TRBV9 and TRBJ1-3; D gene unclear. The germline gives CDR1 SGDLS, CDR2 YYNGEE. The CDR3 covers 14 residues. Trimming stripped 4 bases from V and 0 bases from J, with 8 bases between. CDR3 sequence reads: CASSPESSGNTIYF. DNA for the CDR3: TGTGCCAGCAGCCCCGAAAGCTCTGGAAACACCATATATTTT.

This clone was seen a single time. The chain uses TRBV11-2 and TRBJ2-5; D is tentatively TRBD1 or TRBD2 (6 bases each). Germline CDR1 and CDR2: SGHAT and FQNNGV. V was clipped by 5 bases and J by 4 bases, with 14 bases between them. This CDR3 is built from 14 residues. CDR3 in amino acids: CASSGGSGVETQYF. For the CDR3, the DNA is TGTGCCAGCAGCGGAGGGTCAGGGGTAGAGACCCAGTACTTC.

The chain is built from TRBV6-5 and TRBJ1-5; D is undetermined. CDR3 length: 13 amino acids. The V end was cut by 6 bases, the J end by 4 bases, with 10 bases between. CDR1 is MNHEY, CDR2 SVGAGI, per germline. For the CDR3, the DNA is TGTGCCAGCAGCGCCCTAGGAAATCAGCCCCAGCATTTT. Translating gives CASSALGNQPQHF.

This clone came up once. This rearrangement joins TRBV6-5 to TRBJ2-7, with a tentative D call TRBD2 (7 bases). CDR1 MNHEY and CDR2 SVGAGI come from the germline V gene. This CDR3 is 15 amino acids long. The V end lost 6 bases, the J end lost 0 bases, and 15 bases lay between the germline ends. DNA of the CDR3: TGTGCCAGCAGCCTGGGGGCTAGCGGCTCCTACGAGCAGTACTTC. As protein: CASSLGASGSYEQYF.

The rearrangement joins TRBV7-7 to TRBJ2-2; 7 bases are a match to TRBD1. The CDR3 length is 15 residues. V lost 2 bases, J lost 5 bases, and 5 bases stayed unmatched. Germline V gene sequence: CDR1 SSHAT, CDR2 FNYEAQ (reference sequence). The CDR3 DNA reads as TGTGCCAGCAGCTTACGACAGGGAACGACCGGGGAGCTGTTTTTT. Its protein product is CASSLRQGTTGELFF.

The CDR3: CASSPSGNNEQFF. CDR3 sequence (DNA): TGTGCCAGCAGCCCCAGCGGAAACAATGAGCAGTTCTTC. The chain has TRBV5-4 and TRBJ2-1, with a tentative D call TRBD2 (5 bases). V lost 4 bases and J lost 5, with 10 bases in between. The germline V gene has CDR1 SGHNT and CDR2 YYREEE (reference sequence). The CDR3 has 13 amino acids.

The rearrangement links TRBV5-1 to TRBJ2-1; D is possibly TRBD1 or TRBD2 (5 bases each). With 2 bases removed from V and 13 bases from J, the gap between germline ends came to 19 bases. Germline V lookup: CDR1 SGHRS, CDR2 YFSETQ. This CDR3 spans 14 amino acids. The CDR3 is CASSFGPGPSIQFF. The CDR3 DNA is TGCGCCAGCAGCTTTGGACCGGGGCCATCCATCCAGTTCTTC. The full variable domain, its missing parts supplied by reference TRBV5-1 and TRBJ2-1, is KAGVTQTPRYLIKTRGQQVTLSCSPISGHRSVSWYQQTPGQGLQFLFEYFSETQRNKGNFPGRFSGRQFSNSRSEMNVSTLELGDSALYLCASSFGPGPSIQFFGPGTRLTVL.

This chain joins TRBV9 and TRBJ2-3; the D is unclear. V was pared by 3 bases and J by 6 bases, with 14 bases between. The CDR3 loop spans 14 amino acids. CDR1 is SGDLS, CDR2 YYNGEE, per germline. DNA for the CDR3: TGTGCCAGCAGCGGCGATCCTTCCGTGGATACGCAGTATTTT. Its translation is CASSGDPSVDTQYF.

V is TRBV2 and J is TRBJ2-1; TRBD2 aligns across 8 bases. This CDR3 has 15 amino acids. V was clipped by 3 bases and J by 4 bases; unmatched bases: 5. Germline assignment: CDR1 SNHLY and CDR2 FYNNEI. In DNA, the CDR3 is TGTGCCAGCAGTGACCGGGAGGGAAGTTACAATGAGCAGTTCTTC. It specifies CASSDREGSYNEQFF.

This clone was found a few times. CDR3 sequence reads: CASSEVLSGNTIYF. The CDR3 bases are TGTGCCAGCAGTGAAGTTCTCTCTGGAAACACCATATATTTT. The V and J genes are TRBV2 and TRBJ1-3; D is undetermined. V was pared by 1 base and J by 0 bases, with 4 bases between. The germline gives CDR1 SNHLY, CDR2 FYNNEI. The CDR3 covers 14 residues.

The genes are TRBV19 and TRBJ2-1; no reliable D call. The CDR3 spans 14 residues. V was cut by 0 bases and J by 2 bases, with 5 bases left in between. Germline CDR1 is LNHDA and CDR2 is SQIVND (reference sequence). The CDR3 spells CASSIDGTYNEQFF. The CDR3 DNA is TGTGCCAGTAGTATAGATGGGACCTACAATGAGCAGTTCTTC.

This chain links TRBV18 with TRBJ2-1; 8 positions match TRBD2. Germline V gene sequence: CDR1 KGHSH, CDR2 LQKENI. The J segment lost 8 bases and the V segment lost 6 bases, leaving 9 bases of the junction unmatched. The CDR3 length is 14 residues. CDR3: CASSKQSGSDEQFF. The CDR3 DNA follows: TGTGCCAGCTCGAAACAAAGCGGGAGCGATGAGCAGTTCTTC. Supplemented by reference TRBV18 and TRBJ2-1, the full variable domain reads NAGVMQNPRHLVRRRGQEARLRCSPMKGHSHVYWYRQLPEEGLKFMVYLQKENIIDESGMPKERFSAEFPKEGPSILRIQQVVRGDSAAYFCASSKQSGSDEQFFGPGTRLTVL.

This chain links TRBV12-3 or TRBV12-4 with TRBJ1-1, with 8 bases fitting TRBD1. J was trimmed by 10 bases and V by 7 bases; bases with no gene match: 11. CDR3 size: 13 residues. CDR3 bases: TGTGCCAGCATCCTTGGGACAGGACAGCGAGCTTTCTTT. Its protein is CASILGTGQRAFF.

The gene calls are TRBV2 and TRBJ1-1; no reliable D call. Trimming cost V 6 bases and J 1 base, with 9 bases left between them. There are 13 residues in the CDR3. Germline V gene sequence: CDR1 SNHLY, CDR2 FYNNEI. CDR3 DNA sequence: TGTGCCAGCAGCGAACACGGGAACACTGAAGCTTTCTTT. This gives the protein CASSEHGNTEAFF.

This clone was seen only once. Written as DNA, the CDR3 is TGCGCCAGCAGCCCGCGCGGGACGGCTTACTACGAGCAGTACTTC. The encoded protein is CASSPRGTAYYEQYF. This chain uses TRBV4-1 with TRBJ2-7, with D tentatively TRBD2 (6 bases). Germline CDR1 is MGHRA and CDR2 is YSYEKL. Deletions cut 4 bases from V and 3 bases from J, with 16 bases between. The CDR3 is 15 amino acids.

This clone occurred once. This rearrangement joins TRBV5-4 to TRBJ2-7; maybe TRBD2 (6 bases). The V end lost 5 bases, the J end lost 5 bases, and 20 bases lay between the germline ends. The CDR3 sequence is 15 residues long. Looked up from germline, CDR1 is SGHNT and CDR2 is YYREEE (reference sequence). CDR3 sequence: CASRRLGGIPDEQYF. In DNA, the CDR3 is TGTGCCAGCAGGCGCCTCGGCGGGATCCCCGACGAGCAGTACTTC.

The rearrangement joins TRBV15 to TRBJ2-7; tentative D call: TRBD2 (6 bases). Looked up from germline, CDR1 is LNHNV and CDR2 is YYDKDF (reference sequence). Trimming stripped 0 bases from V and 2 bases from J, with 14 bases between. The CDR3 totals 16 residues. The CDR3 is CATSRDRGRSAYEQYF. In nucleotides, the CDR3 is TGTGCCACCAGCAGAGATCGTGGGAGGTCCGCCTACGAGCAGTACTTC.

The gene calls are TRBV13 and TRBJ2-1, with TRBD1 matching 8 bases. CDR1 is PRHDT, CDR2 FYEKMQ, per germline (reference sequence). V lost 1 base to trimming and J lost 15 bases; unmatched junction nucleotides: 8. The CDR3 length is 13 residues. Here the CDR3 DNA reads TGTGCCAGCAGCTTAGTTGCAGGGACAGGTATGTTCTTC. It encodes CASSLVAGTGMFF.

The chain combines TRBV24-1 with TRBJ2-5; the D gene is possibly TRBD2 (6 bases). V was shortened by 1 base and J by 1 base, with 15 bases between the two germline ends. From germline, CDR1 is KGHDR and CDR2 SFDVKD. This CDR3 has 17 amino acids. CDR3 protein: CATSDFLTSRPQETQYF. As DNA, the CDR3 is TGTGCCACCAGTGATTTTTTAACTAGCAGGCCCCAAGAGACCCAGTACTTC.

The J gene is TRBJ2-7, the V gene TRBV27; D might be TRBD1 (6 bases). This CDR3 is 13 amino acids long. V was clipped by 5 bases and J by 5 bases, with 13 bases between them. Germline values: CDR1 MNHEY, CDR2 SMNVEV (reference sequence). The CDR3: CASSTNRVHEQYF. The CDR3 nucleotides are TGTGCCAGCAGTACTAACAGGGTCCACGAGCAGTACTTC.